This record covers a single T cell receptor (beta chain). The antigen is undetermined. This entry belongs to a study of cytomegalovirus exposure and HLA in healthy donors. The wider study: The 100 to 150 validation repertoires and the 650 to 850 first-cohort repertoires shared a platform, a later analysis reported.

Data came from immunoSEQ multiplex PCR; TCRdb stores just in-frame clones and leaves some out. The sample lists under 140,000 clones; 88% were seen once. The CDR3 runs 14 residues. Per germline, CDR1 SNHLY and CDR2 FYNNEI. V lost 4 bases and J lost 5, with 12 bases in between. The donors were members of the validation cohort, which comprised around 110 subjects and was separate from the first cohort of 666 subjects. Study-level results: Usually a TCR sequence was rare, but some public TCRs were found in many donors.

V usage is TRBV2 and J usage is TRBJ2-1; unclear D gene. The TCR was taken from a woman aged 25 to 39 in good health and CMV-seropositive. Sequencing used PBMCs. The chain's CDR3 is CASSVGPWDNEQFF. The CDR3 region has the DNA TGTGCCAGCAGTGTTGGGCCTTGGGACAATGAGCAGTTCTTC.